Below are 14 T cell receptor beta chains sequenced from a single sample in a study of control samples from healthy donors and cancer patients. Method: immunoSEQ multiplex PCR; TCRdb's copy keeps in-frame clones and lacks some. The sample shows tens of thousands of clones, approximately 90% of them seen only once. The sample consisted of blood. These receptors were taken from a woman between 45 and 60 years old in good health.

The chain links TRBV7-8 to TRBJ2-5, with 7 positions matching TRBD1. Looked up from germline, CDR1 is SGHVS and CDR2 is FQNEAQ. The CDR3 spans 16 residues. V gave up 5 bases and J gave up 5 bases; unmatched junction bases: 14. The CDR3 region is CASSTYRGRASETQYF. DNA for the CDR3: TGTGCCAGCAGCACCTACAGGGGACGCGCGTCGGAGACCCAGTACTTC.

The gene calls are TRBV14 and TRBJ2-5; D uncertain. The CDR3 consists of 16 residues. V was cut by 5 bases and J by 4 bases, with 20 bases left in between. Germline V gene data show CDR1 as SGHDN and CDR2 as FVKESK. CDR3 amino acids: CASSGVVGRTRETQYF. The CDR3 DNA follows: TGTGCCAGCAGCGGGGTGGTTGGGCGAACCCGAGAGACCCAGTACTTC.

The chain joins TRBV5-4 to TRBJ1-2, with 7 bases fitting TRBD1. This CDR3 spans 13 amino acids. Losses at the gene ends were 2 bases for V and 6 bases for J; bases not matched to a gene: 4. Germline V lookup: CDR1 SGHNT, CDR2 YYREEE (reference sequence). DNA of the CDR3: TGTGCCAGCAGCTTTTATGGGACAGATGGCTACACCTTC. Translation: CASSFYGTDGYTF.

This sequence joins TRBV29-1 and TRBJ2-1, with 14 bases that match TRBD2. The CDR3 is 12 residues long. Germline loops: CDR1 SQVTM, CDR2 ANQGSEA. The CDR3, as DNA: TGCACCGGGACTAGCGGGAGCGATGAGCAGTTCTTC. Its protein product is CTGTSGSDEQFF.

V usage is TRBV11-2 and J usage is TRBJ1-1, with 9 nucleotides matching TRBD1. Trimming removed 2 bases from V and 4 bases from J; junction bases left unmatched: 5. Germline V lookup: CDR1 SGHAT, CDR2 FQNNGV. This CDR3 has 15 residues. The CDR3 nucleotides read TGTGCCAGCAGCTTACGCGGGACAGGGTCCACTGAAGCTTTCTTT. Its protein product is CASSLRGTGSTEAFF.

J is TRBJ2-7 and V is TRBV10-3; D ambiguous. Trimming shortened V by 6 bases and J by 2 bases, and 11 bases separated the two germline ends. CDR3 length: 13 amino acids. The germline gives CDR1 ENHRY, CDR2 SYGVKD. The CDR3 is CAIRAEMAYEQYF. The CDR3, as DNA: TGTGCCATCAGGGCAGAGATGGCCTACGAGCAGTACTTC.

The rearrangement links TRBV7-9 to TRBJ2-1, with TRBD1 as a possible D gene (5 bases). This CDR3 is 14 amino acids long. From germline, CDR1 is SEHNR and CDR2 FQNEAQ (reference sequence). Trimming stripped 3 bases from V and 4 bases from J, with 10 bases between. The CDR3, as DNA: TGTGCCAGCAGCTTCGGTGGGGCTTACAATGAGCAGTTCTTC. Translating gives CASSFGGAYNEQFF.

The chain carries TRBV6-2 or TRBV6-3 and TRBJ2-7; either TRBD1 or TRBD2 may fit D (5 bases each). Germline loops: CDR1 MNHEY, CDR2 SVGEGT. V was cut by 0 bases and J by 1 base, with 16 bases left in between. The length of the CDR3 is 17 residues. CDR3 protein: CASSYSNPLAGSYEQYF. The CDR3 nucleotides read TGTGCCAGCAGTTACTCGAACCCTCTAGCAGGGTCCTACGAGCAGTACTTC.

The chain combines TRBV19 with TRBJ1-6; the match to TRBD1 covers 8 bases. The V and J ends lost 6 bases and 8 bases, in that order; junction bases with no gene match: 3. CDR1 LNHDA and CDR2 SQIVND come from the germline V gene (reference sequence). The CDR3 covers 13 residues. The CDR3 DNA reads TGTGCCAGTAGCGGACAGGGCGATTCACCCCTCCACTTT. Encoded protein: CASSGQGDSPLHF.

The gene calls are TRBV6-6 and TRBJ2-7; no clear D gene. The V gene lost 4 bases and the J gene lost 3 bases, with 13 bases spanning the gap. This CDR3 has 14 residues. Germline CDR1 and CDR2: MNHNY and SVGAGI (reference sequence). The CDR3 protein is CASSWDGDFYEQYF. DNA for the CDR3: TGTGCCAGCAGTTGGGATGGGGATTTCTACGAGCAGTACTTC.

The V call is TRBV19, the J call TRBJ2-1; D unclear. The V gene lost 6 bases and the J gene lost 9 bases, with 18 bases spanning the gap. The CDR3 has 14 amino acids. Germline V lookup: CDR1 LNHDA, CDR2 SQIVND (reference sequence). CDR3 nucleotide sequence: TGTGCCAGTAGCGCTTATGGCAGAAGGAGTGAGCAGTTCTTC. Translating gives CASSAYGRRSEQFF.

The chain links TRBV4-2 to TRBJ1-2, with 7 nucleotides matching TRBD1. Germline assignment: CDR1 LGHNA and CDR2 YNFKEQ. CDR3 length: 15 residues. V lost 0 bases, J lost 7 bases, and 8 bases stayed unmatched. CDR3 in amino acids: CASSQDTGAIGGYTF. CDR3 coding DNA: TGTGCCAGCAGCCAAGACACAGGGGCTATTGGTGGCTACACCTTC.

The CDR3 sequence is CASSEQLGETQYF. The CDR3 coding sequence is TGTGCCAGCAGTGAACAGCTAGGAGAGACCCAGTACTTC. The V call is TRBV25-1, the J call TRBJ2-5; D remains unclear. V was cut by 2 bases and J by 4 bases, with 8 bases left in between. The CDR3 covers 13 residues. The germline gives CDR1 MGHDK, CDR2 SYGVNS.

J is TRBJ2-3 and V is TRBV5-4; 10 bases match TRBD2. J lost 4 bases, V lost 7 bases, and 3 bases had no gene match. The germline gives CDR1 SGHNT, CDR2 YYREEE (reference sequence). The CDR3 consists of 13 residues. CDR3 amino acids: CASGLAGADTQYF. The DNA for the CDR3 is TGTGCCAGCGGGCTAGCGGGAGCAGATACGCAGTATTTT.